This TCR beta chain was documented in a study of radiotherapy plus CTLA-4 blockade in lung cancer. Study information: Around 20% of enrolled patients responded objectively, and roughly 31% had disease control.

Libraries were prepared by immunoSEQ multiplex PCR; TCRdb keeps only in-frame clonotypes and omits some of them. The sample consists of some 52,000 clones, around four fifths of them appearing once. Whole-study results and caveats: In blood, TCR clones derived from the tumor expanded after radiotherapy plus ipilimumab. The authors reported that early blood T cell clone dynamics, with interferon-beta, best predicted response.

Focal radiation plus CTLA-4 blockade with ipilimumab was administered to patients who had chemo-refractory metastatic non-small-cell lung cancer. As regards this clone: The antigen remains undetermined.

V lost 6 bases, J lost 6 bases, and 12 bases lay in between. Germline CDR1 MNHNY, CDR2 SVGAGI (reference sequence). CDR3 length equals 12 residues. The J gene is TRBJ2-7, the V gene TRBV6-6; no firm D call. The specimen comprised peripheral blood, sampled from a patient treated with radiotherapy plus ipilimumab. This sequence originates from a human donor with non-small cell lung cancer who had a partial response to radiotherapy plus ipilimumab. CDR3 sequence: CASRQDAAEQYF. Written as DNA, the CDR3 is TGTGCCAGCAGGCAAGACGCGGCCGAGCAGTACTTC.